The 7 T cell receptor beta chains presented below share a single source sample, sequenced in a study of shared clonotypes between healthy human individuals. Sequencing was performed with immunoSEQ multiplex PCR; in TCRdb, only in-frame clones are kept and a portion is missing. In the table there are over a million clones, 96% of which are singletons. The sequenced sample was naive CD4+ T cells sorted from blood. Subset described: CD45RA+ positively selected. Receptors originate from a man aged 25 to 45 in good health.

The rearrangement joins TRBV10-3 to TRBJ1-4; no firm D call. V was shortened by 3 bases and J by 6 bases, with 20 bases between the two germline ends. This CDR3 spans 17 amino acids. Germline V gives CDR1 ENHRY, CDR2 SYGVKD. CDR3 sequence reads: CAISDEVVGRNHEKLFF. DNA of the CDR3: TGTGCCATCAGTGATGAGGTGGTTGGCAGGAACCATGAAAAACTGTTTTTT.

The chain carries TRBV5-1 and TRBJ2-5; D not certain. Germline values: CDR1 SGHRS, CDR2 YFSETQ. Trimming left V 0 bases short and J 1 base short, with 7 bases between. This CDR3 has 14 amino acids. Here the CDR3 reads CASSLVAAQETQYF. The CDR3 DNA reads TGCGCCAGCAGCTTGGTGGCAGCCCAAGAGACCCAGTACTTC. The complete variable domain, with remaining parts taken from reference TRBV5-1 and TRBJ2-5, reads KAGVTQTPRYLIKTRGQQVTLSCSPISGHRSVSWYQQTPGQGLQFLFEYFSETQRNKGNFPGRFSGRQFSNSRSEMNVSTLELGDSALYLCASSLVAAQETQYFGPGTRLLVL.

The rearrangement uses TRBV25-1 and TRBJ1-2; 9 bases map to TRBD1. This CDR3 has 13 amino acids. V dropped 6 bases and J dropped 8; count of bases not matched to a gene: 7. Germline V gene data show CDR1 as MGHDK and CDR2 as SYGVNS. CDR3 in DNA: TGTGCCAGCAGCAGACAGGGGGTTCACGGCTACACCTTC. This gives the protein CASSRQGVHGYTF.

The CDR3 loop is CASSLGVQGTQYF. CDR3 in DNA: TGTGCCAGCAGCCTTGGGGTTCAGGGGACCCAGTACTTC. This sequence joins TRBV13 and TRBJ2-5, with D perhaps matching TRBD1 (5 bases). The CDR3 is 13 residues long. The V end lost 5 bases, the J end lost 7 bases, and 14 bases lay between the germline ends. Germline V gene lookup returns CDR1 PRHDT and CDR2 FYEKMQ (reference sequence).

The chain recombines TRBV10-1 with TRBJ1-2; no reliable D call. Germline assignment: CDR1 WNHNN and CDR2 SYGVQD (reference sequence). V shed 4 bases and J shed 3 bases, with 24 bases lying between them. The CDR3 is 18 residues long. DNA for the CDR3: TGCGCCAGCAGTGCCCGGAAGGACTACCCGAATGGCTACTATGGCTACACCTTC. Its translation: CASSARKDYPNGYYGYTF.

The rearrangement uses TRBV7-2 and TRBJ1-2; D not resolved. With 1 base removed from V and 2 bases from J, the gap between germline ends came to 5 bases. The CDR3 length is 13 residues. Germline CDR1 reads SGHTA; CDR2 reads FQGNSA. The CDR3 spells CASSLELNYGYTF. CDR3 DNA: TGTGCCAGCAGCTTAGAACTGAACTATGGCTACACCTTC.

This clone was seen only a few times. The genes are TRBV14 and TRBJ1-4; 7 nucleotides agree with TRBD1. This CDR3 has 14 residues. V trimming: 4 bases; J trimming: 8 bases; junction bases outside the gene matches: 7. Germline-derived CDR1 and CDR2 are SGHDN and FVKESK. The CDR3 DNA reads TGTGCCAGCAGCCGTACAGGGGCCAAGGAAAAACTGTTTTTT. This gives the protein CASSRTGAKEKLFF.